The 21 T cell receptor beta chains presented below share a single source sample, sequenced in a study of cytomegalovirus exposure and HLA in healthy donors. 13 Jbeta primers and 60 Vbeta primers were used for the PCR. The protocol was immunoSEQ multiplex PCR, while the TCRdb copy is restricted to in-frame clones and leaves out a portion. The data contain tens of thousands of clones, around 66% of them seen just once; the ten biggest clones take up 15%. Sample: PBMCs. The receptor source for this set is a woman between 40 and 50 years old in good health and CMV-seropositive.

This clone was detected a few times. V is TRBV6-1 and J is TRBJ1-2, with D perhaps TRBD1 (6 bases). CDR3 size: 13 residues. Trimming pared 7 bases from V and 3 bases from J, leaving 12 bases between. CDR1 is MNHNS and CDR2 is SASEGT in the germline V gene. The CDR3 coding sequence is TGTGCCAGCAATTTGGACAGCTACTATGGCTACACCTTC. This gives the protein CASNLDSYYGYTF.

There are a few counts of this clone. The chain couples TRBV28 to TRBJ1-2, with D tentatively TRBD1 (5 bases). Trimming stripped 3 bases from V and 5 bases from J, with 13 bases between. Germline CDR1 and CDR2: MDHEN and SYDVKM. The length of the CDR3 is 14 residues. The CDR3 reads CASSFRGTVYGYTF. CDR3 coding DNA: TGTGCCAGCAGTTTTCGCGGGACGGTATATGGCTACACCTTC.

In this sample, this clone turned up a few times. This chain connects TRBV9 to TRBJ1-3, with 9 positions matching TRBD1. Germline V gene sequence: CDR1 SGDLS, CDR2 YYNGEE. Germline trimming cut 0 bases from V and 2 bases from J; bases unmatched to any gene: 0. This CDR3 spans 15 amino acids. The DNA of the CDR3 is TGTGCCAGCAGCGTAGGACAGGGGGCTGGAAACACCATATATTTT. As protein: CASSVGQGAGNTIYF.

The chain has TRBV11-1 and TRBJ2-1; 8 bases are shared with TRBD1. CDR3 length: 18 residues. V lost 0 bases to trimming and J lost 4 bases; unmatched junction nucleotides: 11. Germline CDR1 SGHAT, CDR2 FQDESV (reference sequence). The CDR3 here is CASSLAGGGQGLYNEQFF. CDR3 DNA: TGTGCCAGCAGCTTAGCCGGGGGAGGACAGGGCCTATACAATGAGCAGTTCTTC.

The chain uses TRBV10-3 and TRBJ2-7; 8 bases align to TRBD2. Per the germline V gene, CDR1 is ENHRY and CDR2 is SYGVKD. V lost 7 bases to trimming and J lost 6 bases; unmatched junction nucleotides: 8. The CDR3 length is 13 residues. This CDR3 is CAIMVAGTSEQYF. The CDR3 region has the DNA TGTGCCATCATGGTAGCGGGAACCTCCGAGCAGTACTTC.

This sequence joins TRBV5-1 and TRBJ1-3, with D uncertain. V lost 4 bases, J lost 0 bases, and 11 bases lay in between. Germline-derived CDR1 and CDR2 are SGHRS and YFSETQ. The CDR3 runs to 15 residues. CDR3 protein: CASSTSASSGNTIYF. The CDR3 bases are TGCGCCAGCAGCACCTCAGCGAGCTCTGGAAACACCATATATTTT.

This rearrangement joins TRBV7-7 to TRBJ2-7, with 8 nucleotides matching TRBD1. Germline CDR1 SSHAT, CDR2 FNYEAQ (reference sequence). V was pared by 5 bases and J by 7 bases, with 13 bases of the junction left unmatched. The CDR3 sequence is 15 residues long. As DNA, the CDR3 is TGTGCCAGCAGCCCGTCACCGGACAGGGCGGGAGAGCAGTACTTC. This codes for CASSPSPDRAGEQYF.

The genes are TRBV30 and TRBJ2-7, with D tentatively TRBD1 (5 bases). The germline CDR1 and CDR2 sequences are GTSNPN and SVGIG (reference sequence). CDR3 length equals 17 residues. V was shortened by 0 bases and J by 6 bases, with 24 bases between the two germline ends. CDR3 sequence (DNA): TGTGCCTGGAGTGTACTTCCGTCTTCAGGGTTATCGGGCGAGCAGTACTTC. This encodes CAWSVLPSSGLSGEQYF.

This chain links TRBV29-1 with TRBJ2-5; the match to TRBD2 covers 7 bases. V was clipped by 7 bases and J by 5 bases; unmatched bases: 7. Germline V gene sequence: CDR1 SQVTM, CDR2 ANQGSEA. This CDR3 has 12 amino acids. The CDR3 sequence: CSAVPGGETQYF. The CDR3 nucleotides read TGCAGCGCAGTACCCGGGGGGGAGACCCAGTACTTC.

In this sample, this clone turned up a few times. The genes are TRBV4-3 and TRBJ1-2; 7 bases align to TRBD1. CDR1 is LGHNA and CDR2 is YSLEER in the germline V gene. V trimming: 6 bases; J trimming: 8 bases; junction bases outside the gene matches: 12. The CDR3 contains 14 residues. The CDR3 region is CASRWRQGPSGYTF. The CDR3 DNA is TGCGCCAGCAGATGGCGACAGGGACCGTCCGGCTACACCTTC.

This clone was seen only once. CDR3 protein: CASSQGTLPGTEAFF. The CDR3, as DNA: TGCGCCAGCAGCCAAGGTACCCTCCCCGGCACTGAAGCTTTCTTT. The V gene is TRBV4-1, the J gene TRBJ1-1, with unresolved D. The CDR3 contains 15 residues. From germline, CDR1 is MGHRA and CDR2 YSYEKL. Trimming pared 1 base from V and 4 bases from J, leaving 13 bases between.

The chain is built from TRBV29-1 and TRBJ2-7; the match to TRBD1 covers 9 bases. Looked up from germline, CDR1 is SQVTM and CDR2 is ANQGSEA. The V gene end was trimmed by 6 bases and the J gene end by 1 base; junction bases not matched to a gene: 4. This CDR3 is built from 13 residues. CDR3 residues: CSVKQGASYEQYF. The CDR3 DNA reads as TGCAGCGTAAAACAGGGGGCATCCTACGAGCAGTACTTC.

This chain links TRBV27 with TRBJ2-5, with 9 positions matching TRBD1. Germline loops: CDR1 MNHEY, CDR2 SMNVEV (reference sequence). The CDR3 consists of 12 residues. Losses at the gene ends were 7 bases for V and 9 bases for J; bases not matched to a gene: 6. The CDR3 nucleotides read TGTGCCAGCACCCCGGGGACAGGGCCCCAGTACTTC. Protein sequence: CASTPGTGPQYF.

V and J are TRBV18 and TRBJ1-1; D remains ambiguous. The CDR3 contains 14 residues. V dropped 6 bases and J dropped 0 bases, with 11 bases sitting between them. The germline V gene encodes CDR1 KGHSH and CDR2 LQKENI. The CDR3 coding sequence is TGTGCCAGCTCCCGGGGAGGCGTGAACACTGAAGCTTTCTTT. Its translation: CASSRGGVNTEAFF. Full variable domain (rest looked up from reference TRBV18 and TRBJ1-1): NAGVMQNPRHLVRRRGQEARLRCSPMKGHSHVYWYRQLPEEGLKFMVYLQKENIIDESGMPKERFSAEFPKEGPSILRIQQVVRGDSAAYFCASSRGGVNTEAFFGQGTRLTVV.

This chain connects TRBV7-2 to TRBJ1-4, with TRBD1 matching over 9 bases. Germline lookup yields CDR1 SGHTA and CDR2 FQGNSA. Unmatched junction bases numbered 6, after V lost 5 bases and J lost 8 bases. The CDR3 loop spans 14 amino acids. The CDR3, as DNA: TGTGCCAGCAGCCTACAGGGGGCGGGAGAAAAACTGTTTTTT. Translating it yields CASSLQGAGEKLFF. The full variable domain, completed using reference TRBV7-2 and TRBJ1-4, is GAGVSQSPSNKVTEKGKDVELRCDPISGHTALYWYRQSLGQGLEFLIYFQGNSAPDKSGLPSDRFSAERTGGSVSTLTIQRTQQEDSAVYLCASSLQGAGEKLFFGSGTQLSVL.

This clone was seen a few times. The chain links TRBV28 to TRBJ1-4; tentatively, D is TRBD1 (5 bases). Germline V gives CDR1 MDHEN, CDR2 SYDVKM. The V end was cut by 7 bases, the J end by 8 bases, with 23 bases between. This CDR3 is built from 16 residues. CDR3: CASTLHRGGALEKLFF. In nucleotides, the CDR3 is TGTGCCAGCACTCTCCACCGGGGAGGGGCCTTAGAAAAACTGTTTTTT.

The rearrangement joins TRBV10-3 to TRBJ1-1; possibly TRBD1 for D (6 bases). This CDR3 has 12 residues. Per germline, CDR1 ENHRY and CDR2 SYGVKD. V was shortened by 6 bases and J by 6 bases, with 11 bases between the two germline ends. DNA of the CDR3: TGTGCCATCAGACCGGGACAAGCTGAAGCTTTCTTT. Translation gives CAIRPGQAEAFF.

This clone was detected only a few times. The V gene is TRBV4-3, the J gene TRBJ2-7; 8 bases map to TRBD1. There are 15 residues in the CDR3. Germline assignment: CDR1 LGHNA and CDR2 YSLEER. V lost 0 bases, J lost 4 bases, and 5 bases stayed unmatched. CDR3: CASSQDSGQGYEQYF. CDR3 nucleotides: TGCGCCAGCAGCCAAGATTCAGGACAGGGTTACGAGCAGTACTTC.

The chain couples TRBV2 to TRBJ1-6, with 7 bases fitting TRBD1. With V trimmed by 1 base and J by 7 bases, 7 bases remained unmatched. Germline CDR1 reads SNHLY; CDR2 reads FYNNEI. The CDR3 sequence is 16 residues long. This chain's CDR3 is CASSEGQQGSNSPLHF. DNA of the CDR3: TGTGCCAGCAGTGAAGGTCAACAGGGGTCAAATTCACCCCTCCACTTT.

This clone was counted only a few times. The rearrangement joins TRBV28 to TRBJ2-2; D possibly corresponds to TRBD1 (6 bases). This CDR3 spans 16 amino acids. Trimming removed 5 bases at V and 5 bases at J, with 18 bases between. Germline values: CDR1 MDHEN, CDR2 SYDVKM. CDR3 DNA: TGTGCCAGCAGTCATCCCTGGGGCAGGGGAACCGGGGAGCTGTTTTTT. Translating it yields CASSHPWGRGTGELFF.

This chain joins TRBV9 and TRBJ1-1; 12 nucleotides agree with TRBD1. The CDR3 has 15 amino acids. Germline CDR1 is SGDLS and CDR2 is YYNGEE. The J segment lost 11 bases and the V segment lost 0 bases, leaving 8 bases of the junction unmatched. In DNA, the CDR3 is TGTGCCAGCAGCGTAGATGGGGACAGGGGGCGTCGGGCTTTCTTT. This encodes CASSVDGDRGRRAFF.